This note documents a single T cell receptor beta chain sequence. Its antigen is unknown. The data stem from a study of PD-1 blockade in classical Hodgkin lymphoma. This CDR3 region has 16 residues. CDR1 is LNHDA and CDR2 is SQIVND in the germline V gene (reference sequence). V was shortened by 7 bases and J by 2 bases, with 18 bases between the two germline ends. Findings of the study overall: Healthy donors were reported to have higher baseline TCR diversity than newly diagnosed patients.

Data came from immunoSEQ multiplex PCR; TCRdb stores just in-frame clones and leaves some out. The table records tens of thousands of clones, roughly 93% of them present only once. Stated time point: newly diagnosed, previously untreated cHL patient sample. Newly diagnosed, untreated classical Hodgkin lymphoma PBMCs provided comparison. Source material: peripheral blood mononuclear cells (PBMCs). The V call is TRBV19, the J call TRBJ1-5; D may be TRBD1 (5 bases). The TCR comes from a human donor with classical Hodgkin lymphoma. CDR3 region: CASKGLGGERNQPQHF. For the CDR3, the DNA is TGTGCCAGTAAGGGTTTGGGGGGGGAACGCAATCAGCCCCAGCATTTT.